This record looks at one TCR beta chain sequence and its context. CDR1 and CDR2 (germline): SGHNT, YENEEA. The trim removed 1 base at V and 9 bases at J, leaving 9 bases unmatched. CDR3 length: 16 residues. Authors' processing steps: Amplification with reference gene primers provided the estimates of nucleated cell counts. Data came from immunoSEQ multiplex PCR; TCRdb stores just in-frame clones and leaves some out. V, J and clone size derive from that table, while D and trimming were established from the DNA sequence. There are approximately 230,000 clones in the sample; about 91% occur only once, and under 8% lies in the top ten. The record originates from a study of blood T cell repertoires in COVID-19. At the level of the study: The United States, Italy and Spain were the sources of the acute and convalescent COVID-19 samples. PBMCs, B-cell-depleted T cells, or T cells were the source of the cDNA or gDNA that made up the material.

The gene calls are TRBV11-3 and TRBJ1-6; TRBD1 agrees at 7 bases. This clonotype was obtained from a woman aged 25 to 39 with COVID-19, enrolled during active disease. Material: peripheral blood. The CDR3 coding sequence is TGTGCCAGCAGCTTAGGGAGGGGGCGTCTAAGTTCACCCCTCCACTTT. This gives the protein CASSLGRGRLSSPLHF.